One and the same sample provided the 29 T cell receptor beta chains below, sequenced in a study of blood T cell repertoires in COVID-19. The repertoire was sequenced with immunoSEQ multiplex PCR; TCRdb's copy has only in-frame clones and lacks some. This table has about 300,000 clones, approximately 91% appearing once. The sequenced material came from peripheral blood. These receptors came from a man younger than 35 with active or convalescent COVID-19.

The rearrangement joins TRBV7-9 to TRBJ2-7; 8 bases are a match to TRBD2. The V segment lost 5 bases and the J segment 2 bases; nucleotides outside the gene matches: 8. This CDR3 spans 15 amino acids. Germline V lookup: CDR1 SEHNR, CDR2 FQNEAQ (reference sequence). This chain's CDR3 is CASSPGTSPTYEQYF. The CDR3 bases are TGTGCCAGCAGCCCAGGGACTAGTCCCACCTACGAGCAGTACTTC. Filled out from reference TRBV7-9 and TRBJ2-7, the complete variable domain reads DTGVSQNPRHKITKRGQNVTFRCDPISEHNRLYWYRQTLGQGPEFLTYFQNEAQLEKSRLLSDRFSAERPKGSFSTLEIQRTEQGDSAMYLCASSPGTSPTYEQYFGPGTRLTVT.

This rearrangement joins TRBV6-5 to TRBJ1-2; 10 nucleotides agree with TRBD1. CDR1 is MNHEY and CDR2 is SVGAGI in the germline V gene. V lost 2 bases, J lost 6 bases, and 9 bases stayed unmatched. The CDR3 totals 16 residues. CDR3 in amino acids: CASSYQPGQGFDGYTF. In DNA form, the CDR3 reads TGTGCCAGCAGTTACCAGCCGGGACAGGGGTTCGATGGCTACACCTTC.

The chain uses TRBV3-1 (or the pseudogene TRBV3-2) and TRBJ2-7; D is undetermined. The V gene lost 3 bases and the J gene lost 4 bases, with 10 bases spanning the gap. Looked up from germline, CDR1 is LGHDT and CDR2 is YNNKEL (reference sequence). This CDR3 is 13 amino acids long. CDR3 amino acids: CASSQGQLYEQYF. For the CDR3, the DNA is TGTGCCAGCAGCCAGGGCCAGTTATACGAGCAGTACTTC.

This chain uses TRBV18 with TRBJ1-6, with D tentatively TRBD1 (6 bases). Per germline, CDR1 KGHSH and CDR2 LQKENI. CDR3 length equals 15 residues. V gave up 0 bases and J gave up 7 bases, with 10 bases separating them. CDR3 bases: TGTGCCAGCTCACCACCAGGGGGTCACAATTCACCCCTCCACTTT. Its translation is CASSPPGGHNSPLHF.

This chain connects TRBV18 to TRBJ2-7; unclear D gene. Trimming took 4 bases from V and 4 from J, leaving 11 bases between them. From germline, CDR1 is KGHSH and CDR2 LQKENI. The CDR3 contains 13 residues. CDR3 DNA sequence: TGTGCCAGCTCACACTCCTCAAAATACGAGCAGTACTTC. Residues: CASSHSSKYEQYF.

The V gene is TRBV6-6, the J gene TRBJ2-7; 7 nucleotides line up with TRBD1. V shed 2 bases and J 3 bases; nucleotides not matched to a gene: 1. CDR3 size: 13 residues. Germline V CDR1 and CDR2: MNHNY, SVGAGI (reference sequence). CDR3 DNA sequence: TGTGCCAGCAGTTACGACAGGGACTACGAGCAGTACTTC. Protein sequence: CASSYDRDYEQYF.

Here the CDR3 reads CASSQNSGGAVTDTQYF. The CDR3, as DNA: TGTGCCAGCAGCCAGAATAGCGGGGGGGCGGTGACAGATACGCAGTATTTT. The gene calls are TRBV4-2 and TRBJ2-3; TRBD2 matches 11 bases. The CDR3 runs to 17 residues. V was pared by 3 bases and J by 3 bases, with 8 bases of the junction left unmatched. Germline assignment: CDR1 LGHNA and CDR2 YNFKEQ.

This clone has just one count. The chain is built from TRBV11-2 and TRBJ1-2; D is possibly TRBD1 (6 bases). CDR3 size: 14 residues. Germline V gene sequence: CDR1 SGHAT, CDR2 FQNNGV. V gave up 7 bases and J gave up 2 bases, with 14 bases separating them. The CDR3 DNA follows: TGTGCCAGCACCATCGGGGGGCCGAACTATGGCTACACCTTC. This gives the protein CASTIGGPNYGYTF.

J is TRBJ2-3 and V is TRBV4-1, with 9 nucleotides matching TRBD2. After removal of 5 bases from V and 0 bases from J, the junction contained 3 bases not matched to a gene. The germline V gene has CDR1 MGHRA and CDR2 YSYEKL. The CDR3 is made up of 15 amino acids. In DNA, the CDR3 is TGCGCCAGCAGCTCTAGCGGGGCAAGCACAGATACGCAGTATTTT. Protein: CASSSSGASTDTQYF.

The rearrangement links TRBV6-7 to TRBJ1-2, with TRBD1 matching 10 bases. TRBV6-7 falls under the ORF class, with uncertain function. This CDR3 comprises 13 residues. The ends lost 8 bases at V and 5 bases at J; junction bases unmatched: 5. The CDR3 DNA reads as TGTGCCAGCCGGGACAGGGGTGGGTATGGCTACACCTTC. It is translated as CASRDRGGYGYTF.

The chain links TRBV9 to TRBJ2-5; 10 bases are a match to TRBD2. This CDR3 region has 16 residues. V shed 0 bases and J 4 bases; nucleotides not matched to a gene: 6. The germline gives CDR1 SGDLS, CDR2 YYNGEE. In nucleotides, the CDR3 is TGTGCCAGCAGCGTAGCGAGCGGGGGGGCCAGAGAGACCCAGTACTTC. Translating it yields CASSVASGGARETQYF.

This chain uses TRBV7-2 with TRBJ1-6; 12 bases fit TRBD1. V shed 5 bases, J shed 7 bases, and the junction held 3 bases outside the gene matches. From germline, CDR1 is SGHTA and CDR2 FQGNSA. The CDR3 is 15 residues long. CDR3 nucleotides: TGTGCCAGCAGCAGGGACAGGGGGCTAAATTCACCCCTCCACTTT. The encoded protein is CASSRDRGLNSPLHF.

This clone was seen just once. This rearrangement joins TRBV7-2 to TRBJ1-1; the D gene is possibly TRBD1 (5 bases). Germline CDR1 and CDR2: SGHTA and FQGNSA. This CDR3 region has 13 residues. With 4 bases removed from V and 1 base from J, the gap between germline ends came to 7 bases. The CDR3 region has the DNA TGTGCCAGCAGCTGGGGCAGGAACACTGAAGCTTTCTTT. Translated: CASSWGRNTEAFF. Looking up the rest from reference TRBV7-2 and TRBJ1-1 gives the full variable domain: GAGVSQSPSNKVTEKGKDVELRCDPISGHTALYWYRQSLGQGLEFLIYFQGNSAPDKSGLPSDRFSAERTGGSVSTLTIQRTQQEDSAVYLCASSWGRNTEAFFGQGTRLTVV.

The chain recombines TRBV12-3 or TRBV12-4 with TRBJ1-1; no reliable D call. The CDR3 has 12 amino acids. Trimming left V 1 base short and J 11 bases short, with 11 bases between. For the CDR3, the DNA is TGTGCCAGCAGTTTAGTCCGGAGCACTGCTTTCTTT. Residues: CASSLVRSTAFF.

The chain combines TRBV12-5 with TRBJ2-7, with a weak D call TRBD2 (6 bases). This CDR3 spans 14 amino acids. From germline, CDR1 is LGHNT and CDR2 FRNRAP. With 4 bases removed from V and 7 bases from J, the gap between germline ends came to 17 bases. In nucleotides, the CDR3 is TGTGCTAGTGGTTCGATGGGACTGACGGGGGAGCAGTACTTC. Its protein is CASGSMGLTGEQYF. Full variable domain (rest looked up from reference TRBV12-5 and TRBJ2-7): DARVTQTPRHKVTEMGQEVTMRCQPILGHNTVFWYRQTMMQGLELLAYFRNRAPLDDSGMPKDRFSAEMPDATLATLKIQPSEPRDSAVYFCASGSMGLTGEQYFGPGTRLTVT.

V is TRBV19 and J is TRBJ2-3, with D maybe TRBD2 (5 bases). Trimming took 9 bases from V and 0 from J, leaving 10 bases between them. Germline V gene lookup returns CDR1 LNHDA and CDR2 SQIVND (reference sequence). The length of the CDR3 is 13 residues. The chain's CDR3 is CASRDFSTDTQYF. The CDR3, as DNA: TGTGCCAGCCGGGATTTTAGCACAGATACGCAGTATTTT. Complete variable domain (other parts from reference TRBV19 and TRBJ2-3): DGGITQSPKYLFRKEGQNVTLSCEQNLNHDAMYWYRQDPGQGLRLIYYSQIVNDFQKGDIAEGYSVSREKKESFPLTVTSAQKNPTAFYLCASRDFSTDTQYFGPGTRLTVL.

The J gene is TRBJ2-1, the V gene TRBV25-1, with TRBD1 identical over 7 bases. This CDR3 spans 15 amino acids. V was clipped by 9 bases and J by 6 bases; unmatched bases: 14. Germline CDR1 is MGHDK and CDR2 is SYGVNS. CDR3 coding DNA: TGTGCCAGTTCATCCGGGACAGCCTTGGGCAATGAGCAGTTCTTC. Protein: CASSSGTALGNEQFF. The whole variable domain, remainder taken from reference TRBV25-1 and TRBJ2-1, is EADIYQTPRYLVIGTGKKITLECSQTMGHDKMYWYQQDPGMELHLIHYSYGVNSTEKGDLSSESTVSRIRTEHFPLTLESARPSHTSQYLCASSSGTALGNEQFFGPGTRLTVL.

CDR3 in DNA: TGTGCCAGCAGCTATGGAGTTTCGGGCTACACCTTC. Protein: CASSYGVSGYTF. The rearrangement joins TRBV5-5 to TRBJ1-2; D gene uncertain. The CDR3 runs to 12 residues. The germline gives CDR1 SGHKS, CDR2 YYEKEE (reference sequence). Trimming stripped 3 bases from V and 8 bases from J, with 11 bases between.

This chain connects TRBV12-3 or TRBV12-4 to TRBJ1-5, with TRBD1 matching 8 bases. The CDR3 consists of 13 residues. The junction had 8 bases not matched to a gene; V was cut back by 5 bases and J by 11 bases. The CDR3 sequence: CASSRTGLLSQHF. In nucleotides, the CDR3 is TGTGCCAGCAGTCGGACAGGGTTGTTGTCCCAGCATTTT.

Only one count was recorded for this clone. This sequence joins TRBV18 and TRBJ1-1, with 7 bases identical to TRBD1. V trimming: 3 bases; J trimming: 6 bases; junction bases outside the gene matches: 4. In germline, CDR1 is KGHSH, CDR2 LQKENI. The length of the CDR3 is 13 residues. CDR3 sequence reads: CASSPPTGPEAFF. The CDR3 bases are TGTGCCAGCTCACCCCCGACAGGGCCTGAAGCTTTCTTT.

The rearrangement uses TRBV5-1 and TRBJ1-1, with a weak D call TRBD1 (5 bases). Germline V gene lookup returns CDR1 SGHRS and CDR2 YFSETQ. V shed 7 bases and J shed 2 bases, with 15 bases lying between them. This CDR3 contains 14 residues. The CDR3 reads CASQTATANTEAFF. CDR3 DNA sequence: TGCGCCAGCCAGACGGCGACAGCAAACACTGAAGCTTTCTTT.

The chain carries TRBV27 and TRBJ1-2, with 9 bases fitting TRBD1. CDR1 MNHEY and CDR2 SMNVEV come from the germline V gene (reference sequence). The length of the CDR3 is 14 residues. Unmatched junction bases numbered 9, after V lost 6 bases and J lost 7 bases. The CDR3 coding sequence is TGTGCCAGCAGGCCGGGACAGGGAGTGGTTGGCTACACCTTC. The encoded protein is CASRPGQGVVGYTF.

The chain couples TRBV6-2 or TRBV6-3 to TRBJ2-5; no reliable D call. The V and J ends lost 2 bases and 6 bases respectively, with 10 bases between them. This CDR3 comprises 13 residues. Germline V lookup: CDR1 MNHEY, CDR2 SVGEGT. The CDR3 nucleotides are TGTGCCAGCAGTTACCTTCTAGATCAGACCCAGTACTTC. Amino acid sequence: CASSYLLDQTQYF.

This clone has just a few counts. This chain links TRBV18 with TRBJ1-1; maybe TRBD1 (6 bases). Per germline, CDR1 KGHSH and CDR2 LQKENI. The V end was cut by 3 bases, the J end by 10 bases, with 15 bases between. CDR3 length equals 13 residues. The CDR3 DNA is TGTGCCAGCTCACCCTCGGACAGCAGAAGAGCTTTCTTT. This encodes CASSPSDSRRAFF.

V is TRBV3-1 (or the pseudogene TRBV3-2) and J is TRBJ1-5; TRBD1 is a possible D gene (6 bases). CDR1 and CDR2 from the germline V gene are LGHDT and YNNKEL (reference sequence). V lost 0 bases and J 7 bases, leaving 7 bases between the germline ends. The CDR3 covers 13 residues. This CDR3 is CASSQDQGQPQHF. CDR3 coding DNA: TGTGCCAGCAGCCAAGATCAGGGGCAGCCCCAGCATTTT.

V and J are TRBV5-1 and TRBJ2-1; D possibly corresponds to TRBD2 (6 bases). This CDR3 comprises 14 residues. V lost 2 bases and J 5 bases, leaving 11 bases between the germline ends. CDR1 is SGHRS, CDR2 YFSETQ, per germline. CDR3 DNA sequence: TGCGCCAGCAGCTTCGCGGGACGCAACAATGAGCAGTTCTTC. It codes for CASSFAGRNNEQFF.

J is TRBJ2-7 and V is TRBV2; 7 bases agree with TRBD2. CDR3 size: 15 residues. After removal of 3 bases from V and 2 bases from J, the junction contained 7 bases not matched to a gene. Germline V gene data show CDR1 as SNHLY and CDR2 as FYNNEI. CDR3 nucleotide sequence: TGTGCCAGCAGTGAGAGGGGAGGGCCCACCTACGAGCAGTACTTC. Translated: CASSERGGPTYEQYF.

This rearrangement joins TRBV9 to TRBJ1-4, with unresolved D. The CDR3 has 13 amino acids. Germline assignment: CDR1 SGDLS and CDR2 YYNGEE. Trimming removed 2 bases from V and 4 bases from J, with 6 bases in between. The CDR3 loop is CASSVTINEKLFF. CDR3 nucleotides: TGTGCCAGCAGCGTCACAATTAATGAAAAACTGTTTTTT. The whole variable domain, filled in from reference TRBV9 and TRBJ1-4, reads DSGVTQTPKHLITATGQRVTLRCSPRSGDLSVYWYQQSLDQGLQFLIQYYNGEERAKGNILERFSAQQFPDLHSELNLSSLELGDSALYFCASSVTINEKLFFGSGTQLSVL.

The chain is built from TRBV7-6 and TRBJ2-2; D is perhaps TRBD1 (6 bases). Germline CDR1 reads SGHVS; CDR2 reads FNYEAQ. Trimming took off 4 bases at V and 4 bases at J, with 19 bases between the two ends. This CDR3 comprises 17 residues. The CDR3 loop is CASSSRKDSQFTGELFF. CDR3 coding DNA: TGTGCCAGCAGCTCCAGAAAGGACAGCCAATTCACCGGGGAGCTGTTTTTT.